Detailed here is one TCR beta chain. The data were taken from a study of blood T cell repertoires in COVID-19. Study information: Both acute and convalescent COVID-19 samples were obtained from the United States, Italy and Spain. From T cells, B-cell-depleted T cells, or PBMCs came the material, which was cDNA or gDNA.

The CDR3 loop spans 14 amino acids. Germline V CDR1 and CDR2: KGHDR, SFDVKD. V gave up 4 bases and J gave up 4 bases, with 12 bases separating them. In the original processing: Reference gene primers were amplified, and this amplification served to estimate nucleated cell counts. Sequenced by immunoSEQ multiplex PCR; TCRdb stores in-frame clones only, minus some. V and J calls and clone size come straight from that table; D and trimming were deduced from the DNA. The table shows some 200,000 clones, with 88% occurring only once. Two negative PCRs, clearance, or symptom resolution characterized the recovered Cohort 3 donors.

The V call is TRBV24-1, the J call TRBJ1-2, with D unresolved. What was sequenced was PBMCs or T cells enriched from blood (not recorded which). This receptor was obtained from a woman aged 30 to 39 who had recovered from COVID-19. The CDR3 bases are TGTGCCACCAGTGAGCCCAGAATTACCTATGGCTACACCTTC. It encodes CATSEPRITYGYTF.